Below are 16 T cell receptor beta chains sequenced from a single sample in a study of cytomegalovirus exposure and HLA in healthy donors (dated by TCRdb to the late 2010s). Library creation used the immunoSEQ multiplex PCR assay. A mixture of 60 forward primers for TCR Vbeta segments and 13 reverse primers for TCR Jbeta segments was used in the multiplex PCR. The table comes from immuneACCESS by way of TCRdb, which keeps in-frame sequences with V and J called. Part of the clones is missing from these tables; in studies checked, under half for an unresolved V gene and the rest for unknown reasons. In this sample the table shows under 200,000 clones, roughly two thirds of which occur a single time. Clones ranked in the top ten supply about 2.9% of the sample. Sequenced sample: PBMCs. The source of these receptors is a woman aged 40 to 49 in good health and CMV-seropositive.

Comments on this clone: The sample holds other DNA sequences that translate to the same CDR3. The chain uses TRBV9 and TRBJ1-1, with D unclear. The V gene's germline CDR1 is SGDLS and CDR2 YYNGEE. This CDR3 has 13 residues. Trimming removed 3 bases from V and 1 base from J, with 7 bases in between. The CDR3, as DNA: TGTGCCAGCAGCGACCGGGGGAACACTGAAGCTTTCTTT. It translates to CASSDRGNTEAFF. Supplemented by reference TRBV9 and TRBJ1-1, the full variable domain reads DSGVTQTPKHLITATGQRVTLRCSPRSGDLSVYWYQQSLDQGLQFLIQYYNGEERAKGNILERFSAQQFPDLHSELNLSSLELGDSALYFCASSDRGNTEAFFGQGTRLTVV.

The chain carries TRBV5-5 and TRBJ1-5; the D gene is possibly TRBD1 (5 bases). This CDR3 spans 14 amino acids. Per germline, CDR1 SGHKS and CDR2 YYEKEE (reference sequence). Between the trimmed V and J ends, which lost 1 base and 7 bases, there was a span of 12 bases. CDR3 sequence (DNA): TGTGCCAGCAGCTTGCTAACAGGCAGCCAGCCCCAGCATTTT. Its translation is CASSLLTGSQPQHF.

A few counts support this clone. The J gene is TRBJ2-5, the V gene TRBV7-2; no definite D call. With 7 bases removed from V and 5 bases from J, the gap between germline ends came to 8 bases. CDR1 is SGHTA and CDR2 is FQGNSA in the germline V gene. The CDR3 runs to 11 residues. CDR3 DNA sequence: TGTGCCAGCACCCTCCTGGAGACCCAGTACTTC. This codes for CASTLLETQYF.

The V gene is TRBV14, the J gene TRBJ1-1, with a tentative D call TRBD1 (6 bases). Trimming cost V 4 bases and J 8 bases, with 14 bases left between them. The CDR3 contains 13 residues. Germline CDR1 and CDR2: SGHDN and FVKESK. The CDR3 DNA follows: TGTGCCAGCAGCCCTCAGGGGTCTCCGGAAGCTTTCTTT. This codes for CASSPQGSPEAFF.

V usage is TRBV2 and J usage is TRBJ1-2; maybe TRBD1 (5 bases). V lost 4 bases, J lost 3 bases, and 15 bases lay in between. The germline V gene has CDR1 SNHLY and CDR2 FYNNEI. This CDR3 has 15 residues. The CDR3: CASSALRGPDYGYTF. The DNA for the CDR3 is TGTGCCAGCAGTGCGTTGCGGGGACCGGACTATGGCTACACCTTC.

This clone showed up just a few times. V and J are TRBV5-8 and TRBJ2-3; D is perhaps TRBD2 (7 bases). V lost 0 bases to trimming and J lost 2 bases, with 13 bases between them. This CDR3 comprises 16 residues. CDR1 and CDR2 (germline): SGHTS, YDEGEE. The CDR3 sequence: CASSLDREGYTDTQYF. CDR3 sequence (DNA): TGTGCCAGCAGCTTGGACAGGGAGGGATACACAGATACGCAGTATTTT.

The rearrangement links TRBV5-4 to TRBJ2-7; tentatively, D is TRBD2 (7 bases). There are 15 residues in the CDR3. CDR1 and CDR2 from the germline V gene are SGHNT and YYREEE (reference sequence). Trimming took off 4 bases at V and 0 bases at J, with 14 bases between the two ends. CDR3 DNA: TGTGCCAGCAGCCGGGGGGACATTTCCTCCTACGAGCAGTACTTC. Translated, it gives CASSRGDISSYEQYF.

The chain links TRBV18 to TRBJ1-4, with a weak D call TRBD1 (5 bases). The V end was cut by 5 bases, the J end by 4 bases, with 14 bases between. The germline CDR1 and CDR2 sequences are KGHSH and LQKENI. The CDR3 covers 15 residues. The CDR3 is CASSSLRALNEKLFF. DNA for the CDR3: TGTGCCAGCTCATCCCTCAGGGCCCTTAATGAAAAACTGTTTTTT.

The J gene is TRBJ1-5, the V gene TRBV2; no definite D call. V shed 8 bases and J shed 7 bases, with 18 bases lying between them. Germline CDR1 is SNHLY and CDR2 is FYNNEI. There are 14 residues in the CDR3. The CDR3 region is CASGRTSSGQPQHF. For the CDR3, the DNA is TGTGCCAGCGGACGGACCTCATCGGGGCAGCCCCAGCATTTT. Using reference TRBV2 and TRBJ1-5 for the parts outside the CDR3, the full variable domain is EPEVTQTPSHQVTQMGQEVILRCVPISNHLYFYWYRQILGQKVEFLVSFYNNEISEKSEIFDDQFSVERPDGSNFTLKIRSTKLEDSAMYFCASGRTSSGQPQHFGDGTRLSIL.

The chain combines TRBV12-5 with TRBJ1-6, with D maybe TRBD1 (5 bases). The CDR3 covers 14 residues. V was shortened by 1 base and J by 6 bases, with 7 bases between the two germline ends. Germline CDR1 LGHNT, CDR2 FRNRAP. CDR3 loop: CASGLGQLNSPLHF. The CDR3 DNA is TGTGCTAGTGGTTTGGGACAGCTTAATTCACCCCTCCACTTT.

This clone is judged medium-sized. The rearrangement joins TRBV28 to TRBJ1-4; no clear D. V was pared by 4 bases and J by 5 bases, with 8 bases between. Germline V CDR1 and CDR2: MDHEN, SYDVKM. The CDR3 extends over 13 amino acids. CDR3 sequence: CASSSGLNEKLFF. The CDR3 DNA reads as TGTGCCAGCAGTTCCGGGTTAAATGAAAAACTGTTTTTT. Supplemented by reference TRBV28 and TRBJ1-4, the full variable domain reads DVKVTQSSRYLVKRTGEKVFLECVQDMDHENMFWYRQDPGLGLRLIYFSYDVKMKEKGDIPEGYSVSREKKERFSLILESASTNQTSMYLCASSSGLNEKLFFGSGTQLSVL.

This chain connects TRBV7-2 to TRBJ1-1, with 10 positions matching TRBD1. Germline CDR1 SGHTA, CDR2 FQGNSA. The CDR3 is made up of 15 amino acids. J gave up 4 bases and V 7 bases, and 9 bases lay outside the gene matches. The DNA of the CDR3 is TGTGCCAGCACCCCTCCAGGGACAGGGGTCACTGAAGCTTTCTTT. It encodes CASTPPGTGVTEAFF.

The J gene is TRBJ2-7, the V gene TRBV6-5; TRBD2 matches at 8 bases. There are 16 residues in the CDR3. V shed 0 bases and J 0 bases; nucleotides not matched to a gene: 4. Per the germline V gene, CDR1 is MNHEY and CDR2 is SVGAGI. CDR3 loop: CASSYSFSGNSYEQYF. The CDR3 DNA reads TGTGCCAGCAGTTACTCGTTTAGCGGGAACTCCTACGAGCAGTACTTC.

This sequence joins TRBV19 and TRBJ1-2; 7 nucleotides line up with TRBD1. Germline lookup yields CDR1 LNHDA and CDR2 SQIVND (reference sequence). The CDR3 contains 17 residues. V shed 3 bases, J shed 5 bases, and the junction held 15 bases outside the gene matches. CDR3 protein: CASSMEGGQFSSYGYTF. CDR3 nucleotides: TGTGCCAGTAGTATGGAGGGGGGACAGTTCTCGTCGTATGGCTACACCTTC.

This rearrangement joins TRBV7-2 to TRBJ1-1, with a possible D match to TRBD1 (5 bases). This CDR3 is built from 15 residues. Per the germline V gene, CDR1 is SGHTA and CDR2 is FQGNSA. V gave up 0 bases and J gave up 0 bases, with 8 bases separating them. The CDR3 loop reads CASSLAGGMNTEAFF. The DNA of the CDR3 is TGTGCCAGCAGCTTAGCTGGGGGGATGAACACTGAAGCTTTCTTT.

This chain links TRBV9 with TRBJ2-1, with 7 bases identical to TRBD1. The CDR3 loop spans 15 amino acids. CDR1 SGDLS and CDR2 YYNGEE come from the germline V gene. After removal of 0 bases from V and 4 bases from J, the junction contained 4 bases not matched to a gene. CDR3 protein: CASSVEGDSYNEQFF. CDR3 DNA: TGTGCCAGCAGCGTAGAGGGGGACAGTTACAATGAGCAGTTCTTC.